This T cell receptor (beta chain) derives from a study of blood T cell repertoires in COVID-19. Ages ranged from about 18 to 89 years, with residence in about 24 US areas. Each participant's cohort was designated according to participant-reported clinical history. With 6 bases removed from V and 7 bases from J, the gap between germline ends came to 7 bases. The length of the CDR3 is 11 residues. Germline values: CDR1 MNHEY, CDR2 SVGAGI. In the study's own analysis: Reference gene primer amplification in the assay estimated nucleated cell counts. Data came from immunoSEQ multiplex PCR; TCRdb stores just in-frame clones and leaves some out. Clonal size and the V and J genes are those of that table, whereas D and trimming came from the DNA. The repertoire includes approximately 400,000 clones, about 89% of them detected once, and 1.3% sits in the top ten.

This clonotype was obtained from a man aged 25 to 40 who had recovered from COVID-19. J is TRBJ1-3 and V is TRBV6-5; D not resolved. The material sequenced was PBMCs or T cells enriched from blood (not recorded which). The CDR3 loop is CASSSVNTIYF. In DNA form, the CDR3 reads TGTGCCAGCAGCAGCGTTAACACCATATATTTT.